This T cell receptor beta chain is drawn from a study of shared clonotypes between healthy human individuals. Notes on the study in general: Among non-shared clonotypes, generation probabilities were lower than among those shared by all four donors. Sorted-subset sequencing, rarefaction showed, was incomplete despite large depth. Sharing across several donors was seen in 4.5% to 6.5% of naive CD4 clonotypes.

Germline values: CDR1 WNHNN, CDR2 SYGVQD (reference sequence). The CDR3 runs to 13 residues. V gave up 5 bases and J gave up 2 bases, with 9 bases separating them. Notes on this clone: Its cognate antigen is unknown.

Data came from immunoSEQ multiplex PCR; TCRdb stores just in-frame clones and leaves some out. Here the sample spans approximately 2,000,000 clones, about nine tenths being singletons. The J gene is TRBJ2-5, the V gene TRBV10-1; D might be TRBD1 or TRBD2, each matching 5 bases. The clonotype originates from a man between 18 and 29 years old in good health. Some clones in this sample may be carry-over from other donors' samples. Input material: naive CD4+ T cells from PBMCs. The subset denotes: CD45RA+ positively selected. The CDR3 region has the DNA TGCGCCAGCAGTCCGGGACGGCAAGAGACCCAGTACTTC. It yields the protein CASSPGRQETQYF.